This TCR beta chain was captured by sequencing in a study of blood T cell repertoires in COVID-19. At the level of the study: Sources were T cells, B-cell-depleted T cells, or PBMCs; the material itself was cDNA or gDNA.

V shed 5 bases and J shed 2 bases, with 13 bases lying between them. The CDR3 is made up of 14 amino acids. Germline V gene sequence: CDR1 SGHTA, CDR2 FQGNSA. In the study's own analysis: The assay estimated nucleated cells by amplifying reference gene primers. Produced via immunoSEQ multiplex PCR; TCRdb's table is partial and in-frame only. The V and J calls and the clone size are those of that table, but D and trimming were determined from the DNA. The data contain a few hundred thousand clones, about 79% of them singletons. The clonotype originates from a woman in her forties who had recovered from COVID-19. Sequenced: peripheral blood. V and J are TRBV7-2 and TRBJ2-7, with D tentatively TRBD2 (7 bases). CDR3 residues: CASSEGGGPYEQYF. In DNA, the CDR3 is TGTGCCAGCAGCGAAGGGGGGGGTCCCTACGAGCAGTACTTC.